The next 18 T cell receptor beta chains were all read from a single sample in a study of brain T cells in children with intractable seizures. Regarding time point: blood from clinic visit 5 months post-surgery; TSC patient then seizure free. The method was immunoSEQ multiplex PCR; TCRdb's version includes in-frame clones alone and lacks a portion of them. Here the sample spans about 350,000 clones, 93% being singletons. The sample here was peripheral blood, taken less than 6 months after surgery. Receptors originate from a boy less than two years old with tuberous sclerosis and intractable seizures.

The V call is TRBV6-1, the J call TRBJ1-6; D is possibly TRBD1 (6 bases). The CDR3 totals 15 residues. The germline V gene has CDR1 MNHNS and CDR2 SASEGT. V was trimmed by 2 bases and J by 6 bases, leaving 11 bases between them. CDR3 sequence: CASSELGGANSPLHF. As DNA, the CDR3 is TGTGCCAGCAGTGAATTAGGGGGAGCTAATTCACCCCTCCACTTT.

This chain links TRBV12-3 or TRBV12-4 with TRBJ1-5; D is uncertain. This CDR3 spans 12 amino acids. Trimming cost V 7 bases and J 4 bases, with 8 bases left between them. CDR3 sequence (DNA): TGTGCCAGCACGGAGCCAAATCAGCCCCAGCATTTT. Translated: CASTEPNQPQHF.

This chain connects TRBV4-1 to TRBJ2-5; TRBD1 agrees at 9 bases. V shed 5 bases and J 4 bases; nucleotides not matched to a gene: 23. Germline V gene sequence: CDR1 MGHRA, CDR2 YSYEKL. CDR3 length: 20 residues. The CDR3 region is CASSKGKIWDRVSLGETQYF. The CDR3, as DNA: TGCGCCAGCAGCAAAGGCAAGATATGGGACAGGGTATCACTCGGAGAGACCCAGTACTTC.

This clone was observed once. The chain recombines TRBV2 with TRBJ1-2, with 11 bases identical to TRBD1. J lost 4 bases, V lost 6 bases, and 4 bases had no gene match. Germline CDR1 is SNHLY and CDR2 is FYNNEI. This CDR3 comprises 14 residues. The CDR3 spells CASSGTGGIYGYTF. CDR3 nucleotides: TGTGCCAGCAGCGGGACAGGGGGTATCTATGGCTACACCTTC.

The chain uses TRBV20-1 and TRBJ2-3; no clear D gene. Germline CDR1 reads DFQATT; CDR2 reads SNEGSKA (reference sequence). CDR3 length equals 11 residues. The ends were cut back, 7 bases at V and 0 bases at J, with 5 bases in the middle. DNA of the CDR3: TGCAGTGGGGGAAGCACAGATACGCAGTATTTT. It codes for CSGGSTDTQYF.

In DNA form, the CDR3 reads TGTGCCAGCAGCCCCCCGGCGGGTAGCGGGAGGGCGTACAACGAGCAGTACTTC. Translated: CASSPPAGSGRAYNEQYF. The chain couples TRBV7-9 to TRBJ2-7, with 11 bases lining up with TRBD2. Trimming at V came to 5 bases and at J to 5 bases, leaving 17 bases not matched to a gene. Germline CDR1 reads SEHNR; CDR2 reads FQNEAQ (reference sequence). The CDR3 covers 18 residues.

CDR3 sequence (DNA): TGTGCCACCAGCAGAGATCAAAAAGGGGAGACCCAGTACTTC. Translating it yields CATSRDQKGETQYF. The chain uses TRBV15 and TRBJ2-5; D is ambiguous. The CDR3 contains 14 residues. The V gene lost 0 bases and the J gene lost 5 bases, with 10 bases spanning the gap. The V gene's germline CDR1 is LNHNV and CDR2 YYDKDF (reference sequence).

The CDR3 loop reads CASSLMVSSGNTIYF. In nucleotides, the CDR3 is TGTGCCAGCAGTTTAATGGTTAGCTCTGGAAACACCATATATTTT. The genes are TRBV28 and TRBJ1-3; D uncertain. There are 15 residues in the CDR3. The V gene's germline CDR1 is MDHEN and CDR2 SYDVKM. The V end was cut by 2 bases, the J end by 0 bases, with 8 bases between.

V usage is TRBV27 and J usage is TRBJ1-1; D uncertain. Germline V gives CDR1 MNHEY, CDR2 SMNVEV (reference sequence). The CDR3 has 14 residues. V lost 2 bases and J 3 bases, leaving 10 bases between the germline ends. CDR3 in amino acids: CASSLAGQHTEAFF. The CDR3, as DNA: TGTGCCAGCAGTTTAGCCGGGCAGCACACTGAAGCTTTCTTT.

The genes are TRBV7-3 and TRBJ2-2; D may correspond to TRBD1 or TRBD2 (5 bases each). The CDR3 is 15 amino acids. Germline values: CDR1 SGHTA, CDR2 FQGTGA. V lost 3 bases and J lost 7, with 15 bases in between. DNA for the CDR3: TGTGCCAGCAGCTTCCGTGGGGGTACGAACGGGGAGCTGTTTTTT. It translates to CASSFRGGTNGELFF.

The rearrangement joins TRBV5-4 to TRBJ2-1; 8 bases agree with TRBD2. CDR3 length: 16 amino acids. The V gene end was trimmed by 7 bases and the J gene end by 5 bases; junction bases not matched to a gene: 14. From germline, CDR1 is SGHNT and CDR2 YYREEE (reference sequence). CDR3 nucleotide sequence: TGTGCCAGCGCTGGCTCCCCGGGCGGGGGGAACAATGAGCAGTTCTTC. Translation gives CASAGSPGGGNNEQFF.

The chain couples TRBV5-1 to TRBJ2-5; D is unclear. Per germline, CDR1 SGHRS and CDR2 YFSETQ. The CDR3 has 13 amino acids. V dropped 5 bases and J dropped 8 bases, with 16 bases sitting between them. CDR3 DNA: TGCGCCAGCAGACTGTCGACCCCGGAAACCCAGTACTTC. This encodes CASRLSTPETQYF.

J is TRBJ1-5 and V is TRBV6-5; 7 bases map to TRBD1. Germline-derived CDR1 and CDR2 are MNHEY and SVGAGI. J gave up 4 bases and V 5 bases, and 5 bases lay outside the gene matches. The CDR3 is 14 residues long. Here the CDR3 reads CASSRDRVNQPQHF. Here the CDR3 DNA reads TGTGCCAGCAGTCGAGACAGGGTAAATCAGCCCCAGCATTTT.

The rearrangement links TRBV10-3 to TRBJ2-1; 9 bases are shared with TRBD2. The J segment lost 4 bases and the V segment lost 8 bases, leaving 3 bases of the junction unmatched. The V gene's germline CDR1 is ENHRY and CDR2 SYGVKD. The CDR3 spans 13 residues. The CDR3 here is CAIGGGVYNEQFF. CDR3 bases: TGTGCCATCGGCGGGGGGGTTTACAATGAGCAGTTCTTC.

The chain couples TRBV30 to TRBJ1-2; D gene ambiguous. The CDR3 covers 15 residues. V lost 0 bases and J 0 bases, leaving 11 bases between the germline ends. Germline CDR1 is GTSNPN and CDR2 is SVGIG (reference sequence). The CDR3 nucleotides read TGTGCCTGGAGTGTACGGGCCCAGGCTAACTATGGCTACACCTTC. It codes for CAWSVRAQANYGYTF.

This chain joins TRBV5-5 and TRBJ2-1; 8 positions match TRBD1. This CDR3 comprises 14 residues. CDR1 and CDR2 from the germline V gene are SGHKS and YYEKEE (reference sequence). The trim removed 5 bases at V and 3 bases at J, leaving 4 bases unmatched. CDR3 DNA sequence: TGTGCCAGCAGGGACAGGGCGCACTACAATGAGCAGTTCTTC. It is translated as CASRDRAHYNEQFF.

This sequence joins TRBV19 and TRBJ1-1; D unresolved. Trimming removed 6 bases from V and 0 bases from J, with 11 bases in between. In germline, CDR1 is LNHDA, CDR2 SQIVND (reference sequence). This CDR3 spans 14 amino acids. In DNA form, the CDR3 reads TGTGCCAGTAGCGATGGACGGCTGAACACTGAAGCTTTCTTT. Protein sequence: CASSDGRLNTEAFF.

The V gene is TRBV9, the J gene TRBJ1-2; possibly TRBD1 for D (5 bases). V lost 0 bases and J lost 7, with 13 bases in between. The CDR3 spans 14 residues. Per germline, CDR1 SGDLS and CDR2 YYNGEE. The CDR3 sequence: CASSVGGEGAGYTF. In DNA, the CDR3 is TGTGCCAGCAGCGTAGGGGGGGAAGGAGCTGGCTACACCTTC.